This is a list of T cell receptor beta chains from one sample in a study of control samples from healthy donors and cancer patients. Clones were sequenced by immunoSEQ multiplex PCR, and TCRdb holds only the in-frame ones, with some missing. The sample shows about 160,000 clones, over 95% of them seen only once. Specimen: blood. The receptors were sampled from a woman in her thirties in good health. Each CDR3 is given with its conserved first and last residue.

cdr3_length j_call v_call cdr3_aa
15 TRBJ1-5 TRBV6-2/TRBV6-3 CASSAPGAGNQPQHF
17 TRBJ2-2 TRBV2 CASNNGLAGVEAGELFF
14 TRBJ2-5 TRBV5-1 CASSLAQGVETQYF
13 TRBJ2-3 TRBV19 CASSRLGTDTQYF
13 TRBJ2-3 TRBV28 CASTGGGANTQYF
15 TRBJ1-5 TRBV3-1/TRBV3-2 CASSLGLEPNQPQHF
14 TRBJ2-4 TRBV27 CASSLRGSKNIQYF
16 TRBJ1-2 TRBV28 CASSHRGRGVNYGYTF
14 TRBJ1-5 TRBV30 CAWSWAYSNQPQHF
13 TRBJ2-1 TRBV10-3 CAISESDGLGWFF
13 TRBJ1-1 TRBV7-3 CASSLTRETEAFF
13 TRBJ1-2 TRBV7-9 CASSTRGQRGYTF
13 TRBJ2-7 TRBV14 CASSQVRTGEQYF
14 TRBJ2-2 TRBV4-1 CASRARLDTGELFF
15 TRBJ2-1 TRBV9 CASSVGATRGGEQFF
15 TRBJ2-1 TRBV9 CASSVDRGSYNEQFF
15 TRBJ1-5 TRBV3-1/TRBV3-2 CASSQDSRANQPQHF
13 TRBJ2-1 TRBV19 CASSIVGANEQFF
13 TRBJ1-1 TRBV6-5 CASSLRDYTEAFF
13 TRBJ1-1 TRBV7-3 CASSPQGGTEAFF
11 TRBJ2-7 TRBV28 CASRRGDEQYF
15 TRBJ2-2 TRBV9 CASSVGGGGTGELFF
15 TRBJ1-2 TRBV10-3 CAISVWDRPNYGYTF
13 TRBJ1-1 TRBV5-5 CASSFTVTGGAFF
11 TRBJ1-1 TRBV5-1 CASSFRLVAFF
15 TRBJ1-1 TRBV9 CASSVDQGLGTEAFF
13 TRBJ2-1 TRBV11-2 CASSPTIMHEQFF
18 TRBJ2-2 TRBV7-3 CASSLKPPGLGSAGELFF
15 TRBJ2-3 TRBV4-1 CASSLQGARTDTQYF
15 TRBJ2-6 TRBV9 CASSFRDRSYPVLTF
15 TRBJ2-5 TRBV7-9 CASSFWLVDQETQYF
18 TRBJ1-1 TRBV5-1 CASSWQVSGSAARTEAFF
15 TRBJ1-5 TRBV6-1 CASSESGSSYQPQHF
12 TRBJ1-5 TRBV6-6 CASSLGNQPQHF
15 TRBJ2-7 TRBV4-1 CASSQATVGVYEQYF